Following are 28 T cell receptor beta chains from one sample sequenced in a study of blood T cells in healthy people across ages. It was with a sample-barcoded 5' primer and a J-beta primer mix that a second PCR of roughly 6 to 11 cycles was run. TCRdb used MiXCR to reprocess the 5' RACE reads, holding one entry per CDR3 protein. In the table there are roughly 1,800,000 distinct CDR3 sequences, about 50% of which are singletons. The sequencing input was blood. The receptor set was obtained from a woman aged 35 to 49 in good health.

This clonotype was picked up a small number of times. The chain links TRBV12-3 or TRBV12-4 to TRBJ1-1, with unresolved D. Trimming took 8 bases from V and 4 from J, leaving 11 bases between them. The CDR3 runs to 12 residues. The CDR3 nucleotides are TGTGCCAGCCGAAGTGTAGGCACTGAAGCTTTCTTT. Encoded protein: CASRSVGTEAFF.

The chain has TRBV6-9 and TRBJ2-1; D is unresolved. The germline gives CDR1 MNHGY, CDR2 SVAAGI. V lost 5 bases to trimming and J lost 7 bases, with 27 bases between them. CDR3 length equals 18 residues. The CDR3, as DNA: TGTGCCAGCAGTCCCCGATCGCCACTGGCCCTCACAAAAAATGAGCAGTTCTTC. Translating gives CASSPRSPLALTKNEQFF.

This clonotype was picked up a small number of times. The chain is built from TRBV6-5 and TRBJ1-2, with D perhaps matching TRBD1 (6 bases). The germline V and J ends were trimmed by 2 bases and 3 bases, with 16 bases remaining between them. CDR1 is MNHEY and CDR2 is SVGAGI in the germline V gene. This CDR3 spans 16 amino acids. The CDR3 region is CASSYLRGGAYYGYTF. DNA of the CDR3: TGTGCCAGCAGTTACCTCCGAGGGGGGGCCTACTATGGCTACACCTTC.

The V call is TRBV10-3, the J call TRBJ1-2; D remains ambiguous. The CDR3 runs to 12 residues. Deletions cut 6 bases from V and 4 bases from J, with 9 bases between. Germline V gene sequence: CDR1 ENHRY, CDR2 SYGVKD. CDR3 amino acids: CAISTDGYGYTF. The DNA for the CDR3 is TGTGCCATCAGCACAGACGGCTATGGCTACACCTTC.

This chain connects TRBV11-2 to TRBJ2-5; unclear D gene. Germline CDR1 SGHAT, CDR2 FQNNGV. The CDR3 runs to 16 residues. Trimming shortened V by 5 bases and J by 2 bases, and 18 bases separated the two germline ends. The CDR3 region is CASSPPFSLGQETQYF. In DNA form, the CDR3 reads TGTGCCAGCAGCCCACCATTTTCCCTCGGGCAAGAGACCCAGTACTTC.

To note about this clonotype: A read error may account for a junction end that differs from germline. This sequence joins TRBV20-1 and TRBJ2-5; the D gene is possibly TRBD1 (6 bases). Germline V gene sequence: CDR1 DFQATT, CDR2 SNEGSKA (reference sequence). CDR3 length: 15 residues. The CDR3: CSASLQGLSQETQYF. In DNA, the CDR3 is TGCAGTGCTAGCTTGCAGGGGCTATCCCAAGAAACCCAGTACTTC.

V gene TRBV9 combines with J gene TRBJ1-4; 7 bases are shared with TRBD1. Per the germline V gene, CDR1 is SGDLS and CDR2 is YYNGEE. V trimming: 0 bases; J trimming: 0 bases; junction bases outside the gene matches: 5. The CDR3 consists of 17 residues. The CDR3 region is CASSVGQGTPTNEKLFF. The CDR3 bases are TGTGCCAGCAGCGTAGGACAGGGTACCCCAACTAATGAAAAACTGTTTTTT.

V usage is TRBV2 and J usage is TRBJ2-1; no firm D call. V was cut by 3 bases and J by 2 bases, with 11 bases left in between. This CDR3 comprises 15 residues. Per germline, CDR1 SNHLY and CDR2 FYNNEI. CDR3: CASSEFGSTYNEQFF. CDR3 DNA: TGTGCCAGCAGTGAGTTTGGGTCTACCTACAATGAGCAGTTCTTC.

The V call is TRBV12-3 or TRBV12-4, the J call TRBJ1-2; 7 nucleotides align to TRBD1. There are 16 residues in the CDR3. V lost 4 bases and J lost 0; bases outside the gene matches: 8. The CDR3 DNA reads as TGTGCCAGCAGTTCCCCAGGGACAGCGCCTAACTATGGCTACACCTTC. Protein product: CASSSPGTAPNYGYTF.

This clonotype has more than one count but fewer than ten. The chain recombines TRBV12-3 or TRBV12-4 with TRBJ2-5; D possibly uses TRBD1 or TRBD2 (5 bases each). The CDR3 runs to 13 residues. The V end lost 3 bases, the J end lost 5 bases, and 10 bases lay between the germline ends. CDR3 in amino acids: CASSLGPSETQYF. The CDR3 DNA reads TGTGCCAGCAGTTTGGGACCCAGCGAGACCCAGTACTTC.

This clonotype showed up just a few times. The chain links TRBV20-1 to TRBJ2-2, with a tentative D call TRBD1 (5 bases). Deletions cut 0 bases from V and 5 bases from J, with 16 bases between. This CDR3 spans 16 amino acids. From germline, CDR1 is DFQATT and CDR2 SNEGSKA (reference sequence). CDR3: CSAREKGRSMTGELFF. The CDR3 bases are TGCAGTGCTAGAGAAAAGGGGCGGTCCATGACCGGGGAGCTGTTTTTT.

V gene TRBV4-1 combines with J gene TRBJ2-5; 10 nucleotides align to TRBD2. V trimming: 7 bases; J trimming: 11 bases; junction bases outside the gene matches: 16. The CDR3 has 15 amino acids. The germline CDR1 and CDR2 sequences are MGHRA and YSYEKL. In DNA, the CDR3 is TGCGCCAGCACCGGACTAGCGGACTCATACAATGAGCAGTACTTC. Protein product: CASTGLADSYNEQYF.

J is TRBJ1-3 and V is TRBV28; D is undetermined. The CDR3 spans 13 residues. From germline, CDR1 is MDHEN and CDR2 SYDVKM. Trimming removed 5 bases from V and 10 bases from J, with 15 bases in between. DNA of the CDR3: TGTGCCAGCAGTCCGCTTTCTACGGCGACCATATATTTT. Protein sequence: CASSPLSTATIYF.

This clonotype was found many times. The rearrangement links TRBV29-1 to TRBJ2-5; perhaps TRBD2 as D (5 bases). CDR3 length: 14 residues. CDR1 is SQVTM, CDR2 ANQGSEA, per germline. The germline V and J ends were trimmed by 3 bases and 1 base, with 12 bases remaining between them. CDR3 in DNA: TGCAGCGTTGAGCCGTCAGGACTCCAAGAGACCCAGTACTTC. This translates into CSVEPSGLQETQYF.

This clonotype turned up a few times. The chain couples TRBV6-5 to TRBJ2-5, with 9 bases matching TRBD1. Germline V gene lookup returns CDR1 MNHEY and CDR2 SVGAGI. Unmatched junction bases numbered 5, after V lost 4 bases and J lost 2 bases. This CDR3 has 15 residues. For the CDR3, the DNA is TGTGCCAGCAGTTCGTGGGACAGGGAACAAGAGACCCAGTACTTC. Translating it yields CASSSWDREQETQYF.

To note about this clonotype: The junction departs from the called germline gene at one end, perhaps through a read error. The chain links TRBV7-2 to TRBJ2-5; 11 nucleotides line up with TRBD2. Germline assignment: CDR1 SGHTA and CDR2 FQGNSA. The CDR3 has 17 amino acids. For the CDR3, the DNA is TGTGCCGGCAGCCCCCGACTAGCGGGGATTGTTGTGGAGACCCAGTACTTC. This translates into CAGSPRLAGIVVETQYF.

This clonotype was seen a handful of times. This sequence joins TRBV20-1 and TRBJ2-5; TRBD2 matches 8 bases. CDR1 DFQATT and CDR2 SNEGSKA come from the germline V gene (reference sequence). The V gene end was trimmed by 0 bases and the J gene end by 7 bases; junction bases not matched to a gene: 13. CDR3 length equals 16 residues. The DNA for the CDR3 is TGCAGTGCTAGAGAAAGCGGGGGACGGCTTTTGGGGACCCAGTACTTC. It codes for CSARESGGRLLGTQYF.

The gene calls are TRBV5-1 and TRBJ2-1; 8 nucleotides match TRBD1. Germline V gives CDR1 SGHRS, CDR2 YFSETQ. V was pared by 5 bases and J by 4 bases, with 2 bases of the junction left unmatched. CDR3 length: 13 residues. The CDR3 DNA sequence: TGCGCCAGCAGGGGACAGGAATACAATGAGCAGTTCTTC. Amino acid sequence: CASRGQEYNEQFF.

This clonotype was picked up a small number of times. The chain employs TRBV28 and TRBJ1-4; D is unclear. The germline V gene encodes CDR1 MDHEN and CDR2 SYDVKM. The CDR3 loop spans 13 amino acids. Trimming pared 2 bases from V and 3 bases from J, leaving 4 bases between. The CDR3 region has the DNA TGTGCCAGCAGTTTAGACGCTAATGAAAAACTGTTTTTT. As protein: CASSLDANEKLFF.

In its sample, this clonotype was seen a few times. The chain joins TRBV7-2 to TRBJ2-4, with D possibly matching TRBD1 (6 bases). The CDR3 extends over 16 amino acids. Trimming shortened V by 1 base and J by 2 bases, and 12 bases separated the two germline ends. The V gene's germline CDR1 is SGHTA and CDR2 FQGNSA. CDR3 sequence: CASSLERGNSKNIQYF. In DNA, the CDR3 is TGTGCCAGCAGCTTAGAAAGGGGGAATTCCAAAAACATTCAGTACTTC.

This chain uses TRBV20-1 with TRBJ2-1; D may be TRBD1 or TRBD2 (5 bases each). Trimming took 0 bases from V and 8 from J, leaving 17 bases between them. The CDR3 totals 15 residues. Looked up from germline, CDR1 is DFQATT and CDR2 is SNEGSKA (reference sequence). Written as DNA, the CDR3 is TGCAGTGCTAGAGATGAGTCCCGGGGCGGCGATGAGCAGTTCTTC. As protein: CSARDESRGGDEQFF.

The chain recombines TRBV2 with TRBJ1-2, with 7 bases fitting TRBD1. The CDR3 covers 14 residues. Germline V gives CDR1 SNHLY, CDR2 FYNNEI. Losses at the gene ends were 6 bases for V and 1 base for J; bases not matched to a gene: 5. CDR3 residues: CASRRQGDNYGYTF. The CDR3 DNA reads TGTGCCAGCAGGCGACAGGGCGATAACTATGGCTACACCTTC.

Turning to this clonotype: Possible read error: a much larger clone is one base away. The rearrangement links TRBV20-1 to TRBJ2-3, with D possibly being TRBD1 (5 bases). The CDR3 extends over 11 amino acids. Germline lookup yields CDR1 DFQATT and CDR2 SNEGSKA (reference sequence). CDR3 loop: CGAGLTDTQYF. Written as DNA, the CDR3 is TGCGGTGCAGGGCTAACAGATACGCAGTATTTT.

A few counts support this clonotype. The chain uses TRBV25-1 and TRBJ1-2; 9 bases are a match to TRBD1. Per the germline V gene, CDR1 is MGHDK and CDR2 is SYGVNS. The J segment lost 8 bases and the V segment lost 4 bases, leaving 8 bases of the junction unmatched. This CDR3 contains 14 residues. CDR3 nucleotides: TGTGCCAGCAGTGCTTTAGGACAGGGGAGCGGCTACACCTTC. It translates to CASSALGQGSGYTF.

The chain has TRBV25-1 and TRBJ2-3; D remains ambiguous. The V and J ends lost 1 base and 2 bases respectively, with 7 bases between them. The CDR3 contains 14 residues. The germline CDR1 and CDR2 sequences are MGHDK and SYGVNS. CDR3 loop: CASSESPNTDTQYF. The CDR3 nucleotides are TGTGCCAGCAGTGAATCCCCCAACACAGATACGCAGTATTTT. Supplemented by reference TRBV25-1 and TRBJ2-3, the full variable domain reads EADIYQTPRYLVIGTGKKITLECSQTMGHDKMYWYQQDPGMELHLIHYSYGVNSTEKGDLSSESTVSRIRTEHFPLTLESARPSHTSQYLCASSESPNTDTQYFGPGTRLTVL.

Many counts were recorded for this clonotype. This sequence joins TRBV6-5 and TRBJ2-3; TRBD1 aligns across 7 bases. Losses at the gene ends were 4 bases for V and 0 bases for J; bases not matched to a gene: 1. Germline V gene lookup returns CDR1 MNHEY and CDR2 SVGAGI. The CDR3 loop spans 14 amino acids. CDR3 protein: CASSWGQSTDTQYF. CDR3 DNA: TGTGCCAGCAGTTGGGGACAGAGCACAGATACGCAGTATTTT.

This clonotype showed up just a few times. The CDR3 nucleotides are TGTGCCAGCAGCCCCAGCTTCTCAGATACGCAGTATTTT. Protein: CASSPSFSDTQYF. The chain links TRBV9 to TRBJ2-3; D call uncertain. The CDR3 sequence is 13 residues long. V was cut by 4 bases and J by 4 bases, with 10 bases left in between. Germline CDR1 reads SGDLS; CDR2 reads YYNGEE.

This clonotype has only a few counts. The chain carries TRBV15 and TRBJ2-3; 11 bases map to TRBD2. The CDR3 has 16 amino acids. The germline V gene encodes CDR1 LNHNV and CDR2 YYDKDF (reference sequence). The junction had 9 bases not matched to a gene; V was cut back by 8 bases and J by 2 bases. CDR3 DNA sequence: TGTGCCACCCGCGAGACTAGCGGGGACATCACAGATACGCAGTATTTT. Its protein is CATRETSGDITDTQYF.